This T cell receptor beta chain was recorded in a study of cytomegalovirus exposure and HLA in healthy donors. The CDR3 runs 13 residues. V lost 7 bases and J 0 bases, leaving 10 bases between the germline ends. Germline CDR1 MNHEY, CDR2 SMNVEV (reference sequence). Primers: 60 Vbeta forward and 13 Jbeta reverse. Here immunoSEQ multiplex PCR was the method, and the copy in TCRdb shows in-frame clones only, minus some. The sample records fewer than 200,000 clones, 82% being singletons. V usage is TRBV27 and J usage is TRBJ2-7; D uncertain. This sequence originates from a girl aged 10-17 years in good health and CMV-seropositive. The sequenced sample was PBMCs. Here the CDR3 DNA reads TGTGCCAGCAAGGAGTTCCCCTCCTACGAGCAGTACTTC. Protein: CASKEFPSYEQYF.